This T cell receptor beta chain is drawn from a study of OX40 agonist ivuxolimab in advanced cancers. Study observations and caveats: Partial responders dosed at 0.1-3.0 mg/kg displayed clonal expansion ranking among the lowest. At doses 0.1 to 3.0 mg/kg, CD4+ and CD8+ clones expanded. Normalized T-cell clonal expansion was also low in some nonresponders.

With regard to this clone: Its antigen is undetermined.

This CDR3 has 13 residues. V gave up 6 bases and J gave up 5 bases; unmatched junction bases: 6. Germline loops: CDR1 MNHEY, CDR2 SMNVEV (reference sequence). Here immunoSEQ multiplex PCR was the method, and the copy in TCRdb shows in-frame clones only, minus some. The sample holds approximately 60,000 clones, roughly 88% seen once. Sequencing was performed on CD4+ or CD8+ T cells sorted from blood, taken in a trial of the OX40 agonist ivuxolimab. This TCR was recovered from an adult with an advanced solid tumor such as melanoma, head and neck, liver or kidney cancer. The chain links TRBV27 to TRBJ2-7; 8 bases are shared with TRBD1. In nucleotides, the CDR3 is TGTGCCAGCAGCCTCTGGACAGGGAACGAGCAGTACTTC. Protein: CASSLWTGNEQYF.